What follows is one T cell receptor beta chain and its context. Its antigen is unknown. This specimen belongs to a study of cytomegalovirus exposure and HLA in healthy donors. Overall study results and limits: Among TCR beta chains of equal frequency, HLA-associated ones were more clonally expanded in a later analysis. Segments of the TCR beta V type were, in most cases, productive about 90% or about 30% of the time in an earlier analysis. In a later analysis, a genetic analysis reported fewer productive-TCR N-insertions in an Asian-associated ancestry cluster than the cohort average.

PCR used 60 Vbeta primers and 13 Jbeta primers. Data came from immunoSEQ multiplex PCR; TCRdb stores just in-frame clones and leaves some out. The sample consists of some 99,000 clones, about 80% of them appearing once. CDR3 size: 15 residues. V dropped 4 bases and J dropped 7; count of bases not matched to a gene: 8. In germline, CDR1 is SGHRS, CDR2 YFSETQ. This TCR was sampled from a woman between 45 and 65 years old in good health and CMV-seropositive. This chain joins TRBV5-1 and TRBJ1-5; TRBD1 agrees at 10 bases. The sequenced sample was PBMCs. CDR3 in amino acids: CASSPWTGGDQPQHF. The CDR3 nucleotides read TGCGCCAGCAGCCCCTGGACAGGGGGGGACCAGCCCCAGCATTTT.